The T cell receptor (beta chain) under discussion was sequenced for a study of blood T cell repertoires in COVID-19. About the research overall: Researchers got acute and convalescent COVID-19 samples from the United States, Italy and Spain. PBMCs, B-cell-depleted T cells, or T cells were the source of the cDNA or gDNA that made up the material.

V was shortened by 4 bases and J by 0 bases, with 17 bases between the two germline ends. This CDR3 comprises 16 residues. Germline CDR1 SGHNT, CDR2 YYREEE (reference sequence). Source study methods: Reference gene primer amplification gave nucleated cell count estimates. Sequenced by immunoSEQ multiplex PCR; TCRdb stores in-frame clones only, minus some. The V and J calls and the clone size are those of that table, but D and trimming were determined from the DNA. This table has 350,000 to 450,000 clones, around 91% appearing once. Sequenced input: PBMCs or T cells enriched from blood (not recorded which). The TCR originated in a man under 40 who had recovered from COVID-19. The gene calls are TRBV5-4 and TRBJ2-7; D is possibly TRBD2 (5 bases). CDR3 region: CASSEDGRVTSYEQYF. CDR3 bases: TGTGCCAGCAGCGAGGACGGGCGGGTGACCTCCTACGAGCAGTACTTC.